These 6 T cell receptor beta chains share one sample of origin, sequenced in a study of cytomegalovirus exposure and HLA in healthy donors. The assay was immunoSEQ multiplex PCR, and TCRdb's table has in-frame clones only and misses some. The table has about 170,000 clones, 89% seen once. The sequencing sample was made of PBMCs. These receptors all stem from a woman between 18 and 29 years old in good health and CMV-seropositive.

V is TRBV18 and J is TRBJ1-5; TRBD1 is a possible D gene (6 bases). The CDR3 contains 16 residues. The germline V and J ends were trimmed by 5 bases and 0 bases, with 14 bases remaining between them. The V gene's germline CDR1 is KGHSH and CDR2 LQKENI. The CDR3 loop is CASSAGTSYSNQPQHF. CDR3 DNA: TGTGCCAGCTCAGCCGGGACATCTTATAGCAATCAGCCCCAGCATTTT. The whole variable domain, filled in from reference TRBV18 and TRBJ1-5, reads NAGVMQNPRHLVRRRGQEARLRCSPMKGHSHVYWYRQLPEEGLKFMVYLQKENIIDESGMPKERFSAEFPKEGPSILRIQQVVRGDSAAYFCASSAGTSYSNQPQHFGDGTRLSIL.

The chain is built from TRBV28 and TRBJ2-7, with 7 bases aligning to TRBD1. V shed 9 bases, J shed 1 base, and the junction held 9 bases outside the gene matches. CDR1 and CDR2 (germline): MDHEN, SYDVKM. The CDR3 loop spans 14 amino acids. CDR3 DNA: TGTGCCAGTTCGAGACCGGGACAGTCCTACGAGCAGTACTTC. This translates into CASSRPGQSYEQYF.

The chain uses TRBV27 and TRBJ2-1; D is uncertain. The CDR3 length is 11 residues. Germline V lookup: CDR1 MNHEY, CDR2 SMNVEV (reference sequence). Trimming took 6 bases from V and 7 from J, leaving 7 bases between them. The CDR3 here is CASSFSNEQFF. CDR3 DNA sequence: TGTGCCAGCAGCTTTTCTAATGAGCAGTTCTTC.

The chain is built from TRBV6-5 and TRBJ1-2; 8 bases are shared with TRBD1. The CDR3 is 16 amino acids. Per the germline V gene, CDR1 is MNHEY and CDR2 is SVGAGI. J was trimmed by 3 bases and V by 0 bases; bases with no gene match: 6. The DNA of the CDR3 is TGTGCCAGCAGTTACTCGGCAGGGGGCGCAGACTATGGCTACACCTTC. Amino acids: CASSYSAGGADYGYTF.

J is TRBJ1-1 and V is TRBV18; perhaps TRBD1 as D (5 bases). The CDR3 is 14 amino acids. CDR1 and CDR2 from the germline V gene are KGHSH and LQKENI. Trimming removed 2 bases from V and 6 bases from J, with 13 bases in between. Written as DNA, the CDR3 is TGTGCCAGCTCACCAACGACAGATGGGGCTGAAGCTTTCTTT. Its translation: CASSPTTDGAEAFF.

This clone was detected once. The chain is built from TRBV18 and TRBJ1-4, with D possibly TRBD1 on 5 matching bases. Germline values: CDR1 KGHSH, CDR2 LQKENI. CDR3 size: 14 residues. V lost 2 bases and J lost 5, with 9 bases in between. CDR3: CASSPDQGNEKLFF. The CDR3 coding sequence is TGTGCCAGCTCACCAGACCAGGGAAATGAAAAACTGTTTTTT.